The present TCR beta chain was sequenced within a study of identical twins. Study-wide findings and caveats: It was out-of-frame TCR alpha sharing in monozygotic twins that models underestimated.

CDR3 size: 14 residues. V shed 2 bases and J shed 3 bases, with 8 bases lying between them. Per germline, CDR1 SGHKS and CDR2 YYEKEE (reference sequence). Template switching added a universal primer binding site, and final cDNA carried unique molecular identifiers. TCRdb itself ran the 5' RACE reads through MiXCR, one entry per CDR3 protein. The sample consists of 650,000 to 750,000 distinct CDR3 sequences, over 20% of them appearing once. With regard to this clonotype: The antigen is unknown.

This sample also appeared in a second study, on T cells expressing NK-cell markers. From that second work: Obtained from sorted CD3+CD56+NKG2C+, CD3+CD56+NKG2C- and CD3+CD56-NKG2C+ T cells were the TCR beta repertoires. HCMV specificity of the expanded NKG2C+ T cell clones stayed unclear.

The sequence derives from a woman aged 18-30 years in good health. The chain links TRBV5-5 to TRBJ2-2; D unresolved. The sequenced sample consisted of PBMCs. In DNA, the CDR3 is TGTGCCAGCAGCTTACCGATCGACACCGGGGAGCTGTTTTTT. As protein: CASSLPIDTGELFF.